Listed below are T cell receptor beta chains from one sample, sequenced in a study of blood T cell repertoires in COVID-19. Some clones are missing from TCRdb's copy, which holds only in-frame ones; the method was immunoSEQ multiplex PCR. The table includes about 440,000 clones, 88% detected once. The sequencing sample was made of peripheral blood. Receptors originate from a woman aged 45-65 years with COVID-19, enrolled during active disease. The CDR3 runs from the conserved cysteine through the conserved F or W. The order of the fields is V gene, clone size, CDR3 length, J gene, D gene, CDR3 protein, CDR3 DNA. The D gene is left open where the match is weak. Not all rows give a size; the values are once, few, many and, for expanded clones, a class.

TRBV7-3	once	15	TRBJ2-1	TRBD2	CASSLVSGGAGEQFF	TGTGCCAGCAGCTTAGTTAGCGGGGGGGCCGGTGAGCAGTTCTTC
TRBV19	-	14	TRBJ1-6	-	CASSIAGFDSPLHF	TGTGCCAGTAGTATTGCAGGGTTCGACTCACCCCTCCACTTT
TRBV28	-	14	TRBJ1-1	-	CASTLGGVNTEAFF	TGTGCCAGCACCCTGGGAGGGGTGAACACTGAAGCTTTCTTT
TRBV4-2	-	14	TRBJ2-3	-	CASSPTLTLDTQYF	TGTGCCAGCAGCCCTACCCTGACTTTAGATACGCAGTATTTT
TRBV10-3	-	14	TRBJ1-1	-	CAISGRREDTEAFF	TGTGCCATCAGTGGACGCAGGGAGGACACTGAAGCTTTCTTT
TRBV5-1	-	15	TRBJ1-3	-	CASSLAGNSGNTIYF	TGCGCCAGCAGCTTGGCAGGGAACTCTGGAAACACCATATATTTT
TRBV6-5	-	14	TRBJ2-3	TRBD1	CASSRQGYTDTQYF	TGTGCCAGCAGTCGACAGGGCTACACAGATACGCAGTATTTT
TRBV7-7	-	19	TRBJ2-3	TRBD2	CASSPRGAGRGLDGDTQYF	TGTGCCAGCAGCCCAAGGGGCGCAGGGAGGGGACTAGACGGAGATACGCAGTATTTT
TRBV25-1	-	14	TRBJ1-2	TRBD1	CASSQPGQNYGYTF	TGTGCCAGCAGTCAACCGGGACAGAACTATGGCTACACCTTC
TRBV3-1/TRBV3-2	-	15	TRBJ1-2	TRBD1	CASSQSRTGYYGYTF	TGTGCCAGCAGCCAATCCCGGACAGGTTACTATGGCTACACCTTC
TRBV3-1/TRBV3-2	-	16	TRBJ1-2	-	CASSQERGGDGYGYTF	TGTGCCAGCAGCCAAGAAAGAGGGGGGGATGGATATGGCTACACCTTC
TRBV27	-	14	TRBJ1-5	-	CASSLSMEAQPQHF	TGTGCCAGCAGTTTATCGATGGAGGCACAGCCCCAGCATTTT
TRBV7-9	once	13	TRBJ2-2	-	CASSFGGTGELFF	TGTGCCAGCAGCTTTGGGGGGACCGGGGAGCTGTTTTTT
TRBV5-4	-	14	TRBJ2-7	TRBD2	CASRRGIAGDEQYF	TGTGCCAGCCGGAGGGGGATAGCGGGGGACGAGCAGTACTTC
TRBV9	-	15	TRBJ2-2	TRBD1	CASSIRQGVDGELFF	TGTGCCAGCAGCATTCGACAGGGGGTCGACGGGGAGCTGTTTTTT
TRBV6-5	-	15	TRBJ1-1	-	CASSFTPRSGTEAFF	TGTGCCAGCAGTTTCACGCCCCGTAGTGGCACTGAAGCTTTCTTT
TRBV30	-	13	TRBJ1-3	-	CAWIPRGGNTIYF	TGTGCCTGGATCCCCCGGGGAGGAAACACCATATATTTT
TRBV18	-	20	TRBJ2-3	TRBD2	CASSPYPGTSGGRNTDTQYF	TGTGCCAGCTCACCCTACCCAGGGACTAGCGGGGGACGGAACACAGATACGCAGTATTTT
TRBV5-5	-	14	TRBJ2-7	TRBD1	CASSWLDRANEQYF	TGTGCCAGCAGCTGGCTCGACAGGGCCAACGAGCAGTACTTC
TRBV2	-	13	TRBJ1-5	-	CASSWGGGEPQHF	TGTGCCAGCAGCTGGGGAGGGGGGGAGCCCCAGCATTTT
TRBV7-2	many	17	TRBJ1-5	-	CASSPPQFGVRNQPQHF	TGTGCCAGCAGCCCCCCCCAGTTCGGGGTCCGGAATCAGCCCCAGCATTTT
TRBV5-6	-	16	TRBJ1-1	-	CASSLAAGRVWAEAFF	TGTGCCAGCAGCTTGGCCGCCGGCAGGGTTTGGGCTGAAGCTTTCTTT
TRBV18	-	18	TRBJ2-4	-	CASSPRTGQMIAKNIQYF	TGTGCCAGCTCACCACGAACGGGACAAATGATAGCCAAAAACATTCAGTACTTC
TRBV11-2	-	12	TRBJ2-3	-	CASSLAADTQYF	TGTGCCAGCAGCTTAGCTGCAGATACGCAGTATTTT
TRBV10-3	-	13	TRBJ1-2	-	CAISLDTSYGYTF	TGTGCCATCAGCTTGGACACCTCCTATGGCTACACCTTC
TRBV7-3	-	13	TRBJ1-1	-	CASSANRNTEAFF	TGTGCCAGCAGCGCGAATCGTAACACTGAAGCTTTCTTT
TRBV6-5	-	15	TRBJ1-5	TRBD1	CASILTGVSNQPQHF	TGTGCCAGCATCCTAACAGGGGTTAGCAATCAGCCCCAGCATTTT
TRBV21-1	-	15	TRBJ2-3	-	CASSNRDRAEDTQYF	TGTGCCAGCAGCAACCGGGACAGGGCGGAAGATACGCAGTATTTT
TRBV3-1/TRBV3-2	-	14	TRBJ1-5	-	CASSQGTANQPQHF	TGTGCCAGCAGCCAAGGGACAGCTAATCAGCCCCAGCATTTT
TRBV11-2	-	15	TRBJ1-1	-	CASSLDQSGRNEAFF	TGTGCCAGCAGCTTAGATCAGAGTGGGAGAAATGAAGCTTTCTTT
TRBV20-1	-	13	TRBJ1-5	TRBD1	CSASWTGDQPQHF	TGCAGTGCTAGTTGGACAGGGGACCAGCCCCAGCATTTT
TRBV4-1	few	17	TRBJ2-7	-	CASSLAAPGTPLYEQYF	TGCGCCAGCAGCCTCGCAGCCCCCGGGACTCCCCTTTACGAGCAGTACTTC
TRBV5-6	-	13	TRBJ2-7	-	CASSGTPRGKQYF	TGTGCCAGCAGCGGTACACCCAGGGGAAAGCAGTACTTC
TRBV9	-	17	TRBJ2-2	TRBD2	CASSASRGGEGTGELFF	TGTGCCAGCAGCGCCTCCCGCGGGGGGGAGGGCACCGGGGAGCTGTTTTTT
TRBV6-1	-	13	TRBJ1-2	-	CASSEVGEDGYTF	TGTGCCAGCAGTGAAGTGGGGGAGGATGGCTACACCTTC
TRBV15	-	13	TRBJ2-4	-	CATSRVEGDIQYF	TGTGCCACCAGCAGAGTAGAGGGGGACATTCAGTACTTC
TRBV27	once	13	TRBJ1-2	-	CASSLGGAYGYTF	TGTGCCAGCAGTTTAGGGGGCGCGTATGGCTACACCTTC
TRBV12-3/TRBV12-4	few	13	TRBJ1-2	-	CASSARQASGYTF	TGTGCCAGCAGCGCTCGACAAGCCTCTGGCTACACCTTC
TRBV24-1	-	16	TRBJ2-2	TRBD2	CATSDHLAGGTGELFF	TGTGCCACCAGTGACCATCTAGCGGGGGGGACCGGGGAGCTGTTTTTT
TRBV11-2	-	17	TRBJ1-1	TRBD1	CASSSYPGQGMNTEAFF	TGTGCCAGCAGCTCATACCCGGGACAGGGTATGAACACTGAAGCTTTCTTT